This entry features one TCR beta chain sequence. Trimming took off 4 bases at V and 0 bases at J, with 13 bases between the two ends. CDR3 length: 16 residues. Germline CDR1 reads SGHAT; CDR2 reads FQNNGV. This entry is derived from a study of beta chain features in type 1 diabetes. Naive, central memory, regulatory and stem cell-like memory cells within the CD4+ compartment were sorted using CD45RO/CCR7/CD25/CD127/CD95/CD27. The isolated RNA, all of it, was reverse transcribed, so expressed TCRB transcripts were what got sequenced. Libraries were prepared by immunoSEQ multiplex PCR; TCRdb keeps only in-frame clonotypes and omits some of them. The sample has around 250,000 clones; 68% are singletons.

V and J are TRBV11-2 and TRBJ2-1; D perhaps matches TRBD2 (6 bases). This clonotype originated in a young man in good health. What was sequenced was naive CD4+ T cells from blood. In DNA form, the CDR3 reads TGTGCCAGCAGCTCCCTGGGGGGAGGCTCCTACAATGAGCAGTTCTTC. Amino acids: CASSSLGGGSYNEQFF.